The rows below give T cell receptor beta chains drawn from one sample of a study of cytomegalovirus exposure and HLA in healthy donors. The protocol was immunoSEQ multiplex PCR, while the TCRdb copy is restricted to in-frame clones and leaves out a portion. The profile shows about 110,000 clones, roughly 70% of them singletons. The sample consisted of PBMCs. These receptor sequences come from a woman in her thirties or forties in good health and CMV-seropositive. The CDR3 runs from the conserved cysteine through the conserved F or W. A D gene is named only where the DNA matches it firmly. Not all rows give a size; the values are once, few, many and, for expanded clones, a class.

13	.	TRBJ2-1	TRBV5-1	.	TGCGCCAGCAGCTCAAGACAGAGCAATGAGCAGTTCTTC	CASSSRQSNEQFF
15	.	TRBJ1-2	TRBV19	.	TGTGCCAGTAGTATACAGAACAGATTAAACTATGGCTACACCTTC	CASSIQNRLNYGYTF
14	.	TRBJ1-1	TRBV9	.	TGTGCCAGCAGCGTAGGCGACACGAACACTGAAGCTTTCTTT	CASSVGDTNTEAFF
14	.	TRBJ1-2	TRBV7-9	.	TGTGCCAGCAGCCCGGCGGGACCGAGGTATGGCTACACCTTC	CASSPAGPRYGYTF
16	TRBD1	TRBJ1-4	TRBV2	.	TGTGCCAGCAGTTACCAGAGGACAGGGGATATTGAAAAACTGTTTTTT	CASSYQRTGDIEKLFF
13	.	TRBJ2-5	TRBV19	few	TGTGCCAGTAGCTCAGGTGTCGGGAAGACCCAGTACTTC	CASSSGVGKTQYF
16	.	TRBJ2-4	TRBV27	once	TGTGCCAGCAGTTTACAGGGGTTTGGAGCCAAAAACATTCAGTACTTC	CASSLQGFGAKNIQYF
17	.	TRBJ2-1	TRBV9	.	TGTGCCAGCAGCGTAGACCCAGGGGAAATTTCCTACAATGAGCAGTTCTTC	CASSVDPGEISYNEQFF
15	TRBD1	TRBJ1-1	TRBV7-9	.	TGTGCCAGCAGCACCCGGGACAGACTAAACACTGAAGCTTTCTTT	CASSTRDRLNTEAFF
17	.	TRBJ1-1	TRBV5-6	.	TGTGCCAGCAGCCTTAGGGGTCAGGACAGCTTTCTGGGTGAAGCTTTCTTT	CASSLRGQDSFLGEAFF
18	TRBD2	TRBJ2-3	TRBV7-8	.	TGTGCCAGCAGTAGACTAGCGGGGGGCCTCTTATACACAGATACGCAGTATTTT	CASSRLAGGLLYTDTQYF
12	.	TRBJ1-2	TRBV18	.	TGTGCCAGCTCACCATCCAGCTATGGCTACACCTTC	CASSPSSYGYTF
16	TRBD1	TRBJ1-5	TRBV2	.	TGTGCCAGCAGGGCACAGGGGGCATTTAGCAATCAGCCCCAGCATTTT	CASRAQGAFSNQPQHF
16	TRBD2	TRBJ2-1	TRBV6-6	.	TGTGCCAGCAGTTACGGACTAGCGGGAGCCTACAATGAGCAGTTCTTC	CASSYGLAGAYNEQFF
16	.	TRBJ2-3	TRBV2	.	TGTGCCAGCAAGAATAGCGGAACCCTTAGCACAGATACGCAGTATTTT	CASKNSGTLSTDTQYF
16	TRBD1	TRBJ2-7	TRBV11-3	few	TGTGCCAGCAGGCTTGTCCCCCGGGACAGGGGTTACGAGCAGTACTTC	CASRLVPRDRGYEQYF
12	TRBD1	TRBJ1-1	TRBV29-1	.	TGCAGCGTTGGGACAGGGAACACTGAAGCTTTCTTT	CSVGTGNTEAFF
14	TRBD1	TRBJ2-3	TRBV5-8	.	TGTGCCAGCACCGGGGACAGACTCACAGATACGCAGTATTTT	CASTGDRLTDTQYF
16	TRBD2	TRBJ2-3	TRBV6-6	.	TGTGCCAGCCTACGGAGGGATAGCGGGGTTGGAGATACGCAGTATTTT	CASLRRDSGVGDTQYF
18	.	TRBJ1-2	TRBV27	.	TGTGCCAGCAGTTTAACGAGGGAGGGAGGTGATCGTGGCAGGGGCTACACCTTC	CASSLTREGGDRGRGYTF
18	TRBD1	TRBJ1-2	TRBV10-3	.	TGTGCCATCAGTGAGCCCGGGACAGGGGGTATCCTTAACTATGGCTACACCTTC	CAISEPGTGGILNYGYTF
16	TRBD2	TRBJ2-1	TRBV7-9	few	TGTGCCAGCAGCAAAAGGCGGCGGGAGTTCTACAATGAGCAGTTCTTC	CASSKRRREFYNEQFF
13	TRBD1	TRBJ1-2	TRBV18	.	TGTGCCAGCTCACCAGACAGGGGCTATGGCTACACCTTC	CASSPDRGYGYTF
13	.	TRBJ1-5	TRBV5-1	.	TGCGCCAGCAGCTTGGACCGGTATTGGCCCCAGCATTTT	CASSLDRYWPQHF
13	.	TRBJ1-3	TRBV7-2	.	TGTGCCAGCAGCCTTCAACCAGGGATATCCATATATTTT	CASSLQPGISIYF
16	TRBD2	TRBJ2-5	TRBV4-2	.	TGTGCCAGCAGCCAAGATGCGGGAGGGCCCCAAGAGACCCAGTACTTC	CASSQDAGGPQETQYF
14	.	TRBJ1-4	TRBV5-4	.	TGTGCCAGCAGCTTGGACTCAACTAATGAAAAACTGTTTTTT	CASSLDSTNEKLFF
15	TRBD1	TRBJ2-2	TRBV15	.	TGTGCCACCAGCAGAGAAAAACAGGGGCGGGGGGAGCTGTTTTTT	CATSREKQGRGELFF
14	.	TRBJ2-1	TRBV11-2	few	TGTGCCAGCGGAGGGGGGGCTTCCTACAATGAGCAGTTCTTC	CASGGGASYNEQFF
13	TRBD1	TRBJ1-2	TRBV7-8	few	TGTGCCAGCAGCCGGGGACAGGGGAATGGCTACACCTTC	CASSRGQGNGYTF
18	TRBD1	TRBJ1-1	TRBV15	.	TGTGCCACCAGGTATAGAAGGGGGCTAGCGAGCGCGTACACTGAAGCTTTCTTT	CATRYRRGLASAYTEAFF
15	TRBD2	TRBJ2-3	TRBV7-9	.	TGTGCCAGCAGCTTGACTAGCAGTACCACAGATACGCAGTATTTT	CASSLTSSTTDTQYF
14	.	TRBJ1-1	TRBV7-9	.	TGTGCCAGCAGCCGACAGACAGGCCTTACTGAAGCTTTCTTT	CASSRQTGLTEAFF
13	.	TRBJ2-1	TRBV6-5	.	TGTGCCAGCAGACAGGGAGCCTACAATGAGCAGTTCTTC	CASRQGAYNEQFF
16	TRBD2	TRBJ2-2	TRBV19	.	TGTGCCAGTAGTATAGGGGCTAGCGGGAGGACCGGGGAGCTGTTTTTT	CASSIGASGRTGELFF
15	TRBD2	TRBJ2-1	TRBV9	.	TGTGCCAGCAGCGTCGGACTAGCGGGTACTGGTGAGCAGTTCTTC	CASSVGLAGTGEQFF
15	TRBD1	TRBJ1-6	TRBV7-2	once	TGTGCCAGCATCCTCCGGACAGGGGCCGATTCACCCCTCCACTTT	CASILRTGADSPLHF
14	.	TRBJ1-5	TRBV30	.	TGTGCCTGGAGTTCTACAGGGAGCAATCAGCCCCAGCATTTT	CAWSSTGSNQPQHF
14	TRBD1	TRBJ2-1	TRBV6-6	once	TGTGCCAGCAGCGTGACAGGGGGCCGCGTTGAGCAGTTCTTC	CASSVTGGRVEQFF
13	.	TRBJ1-1	TRBV2	.	TGTGCCAGCAGACGAGGATCCAACACTGAAGCTTTCTTT	CASRRGSNTEAFF
14	.	TRBJ1-5	TRBV18	few	TGTGCCAGCTCACCAGGGCAGGCCGGTCAGCCCCAGCATTTT	CASSPGQAGQPQHF
18	TRBD1	TRBJ2-7	TRBV7-2	.	TGTGCCAGCAGCTTAGACGGGACAGGGAGATCGAACTCCTACGAGCAGTACTTC	CASSLDGTGRSNSYEQYF
15	TRBD1	TRBJ2-1	TRBV15	once	TGTGCCACCAGCAGAGCGGGACAGGGGTTCAATGAGCAGTTCTTC	CATSRAGQGFNEQFF
13	.	TRBJ2-7	TRBV9	.	TGTGCCAGCAGCAGAGCCGGTTCCTACGAGCAGTACTTC	CASSRAGSYEQYF
13	.	TRBJ2-7	TRBV7-9	.	TGTGCCAGCAGCCCGAGAGCGGGTTACGAGCAGTACTTC	CASSPRAGYEQYF
18	.	TRBJ1-5	TRBV6-1	.	TGTGCCAGCAGTGAATTGGTAGGAGGGGCGAGAACCAATCAGCCCCAGCATTTT	CASSELVGGARTNQPQHF
15	.	TRBJ2-2	TRBV10-3	.	TGTGCCATCAGACCAAGGGGCTTCAACACCGGGGAGCTGTTTTTT	CAIRPRGFNTGELFF
14	TRBD2	TRBJ2-7	TRBV19	.	TGTGCCAGTAGTATAACTAGCGGCTCCTACGAGCAGTACTTC	CASSITSGSYEQYF
15	.	TRBJ2-4	TRBV5-1	.	TGCGCCAGCAGCTTGGGTCCGACAAACAAAAACATTCAGTACTTC	CASSLGPTNKNIQYF
15	TRBD1	TRBJ1-2	TRBV5-8	.	TGTGCCAGCAGCTTAAGGGACAGCGGTAACTATGGCTACACCTTC	CASSLRDSGNYGYTF